The 6 T cell receptor beta chains in this list originate from one sample, sequenced in a study of T cells in Graves' hyperthyroidism and ophthalmopathy. RNA transcripts served as the template for amplifying TCR beta CDR3 regions. The HTBI primer set was used in a first-round RT-PCR of the TCR CDR3. TCRdb reanalysed the multiplex PCR reads using MiXCR and keeps one entry per CDR3 protein. This sample has around 760,000 distinct CDR3 sequences, with roughly a third found just once. Sequencing was carried out using blood. These receptors all stem from a woman in her forties with Graves' hyperthyroidism.

This clonotype was recorded a few times. The chain carries TRBV14 and TRBJ1-1; D unclear. Germline CDR1 and CDR2: SGHDN and FVKESK. Trimming pared 3 bases from V and 5 bases from J, leaving 13 bases between. The CDR3 loop spans 14 amino acids. This CDR3 reads CASSQGLPGTEAFF. The CDR3 DNA is TGTGCCAGCAGCCAGGGGTTACCCGGAACTGAAGCTTTCTTT.

This clonotype was recorded a few times. This chain links TRBV12-3 or TRBV12-4 with TRBJ1-1; TRBD1 agrees at 7 bases. The CDR3 is 13 residues long. J was trimmed by 12 bases and V by 5 bases; bases with no gene match: 12. The CDR3 bases are TGTGCCAGCAGTATGCCTCGACAGGGAGAAACTTTCTTT. It codes for CASSMPRQGETFF.

Notes on this clonotype: A much larger clone differs from this one at a single base, so this may be a read error. The CDR3 loop reads CASSLGMTGGTYEQCF. DNA for the CDR3: TGTGCCAGCAGCTTAGGGATGACGGGAGGGACCTACGAGCAGTGCTTC. The chain carries TRBV7-6 and TRBJ2-7; 8 nucleotides align to TRBD2. The CDR3 runs to 16 residues. CDR1 is SGHVS and CDR2 is FNYEAQ in the germline V gene.

To note about this clonotype: An end of the junction differs from the germline gene, which may be a read error. The V and J genes are TRBV27 and TRBJ1-4, with D unresolved. The CDR3 is 16 residues long. CDR1 is MNHEY and CDR2 is SMNVEV in the germline V gene (reference sequence). CDR3 sequence: CASSFEASFRGEKLFF. The CDR3 nucleotides read TGTGCCAGCAGTTTTGAGGCTTCTTTTCGTGGCGAAAAGCTGTTTTTT. Filled out from reference TRBV27 and TRBJ1-4, the complete variable domain reads EAQVTQNPRYLITVTGKKLTVTCSQNMNHEYMSWYRQDPGLGLRQIYYSMNVEVTDKGDVPEGYKVSRKEKRNFPLILESPSPNQTSLYFCASSFEASFRGEKLFFGSGTQLSVL.

This clonotype was found a few times. The chain carries TRBV6-2 or TRBV6-3 and TRBJ1-5; the D is unclear. Germline CDR1 reads MNHEY; CDR2 reads SVGEGT. Trimming stripped 0 bases from V and 4 bases from J, with 13 bases between. The CDR3 runs 16 residues. In DNA, the CDR3 is TGTGCCAGCAGTTACTCGGGGTCCCTTACGAATCAGCCCCAGCATTTT. It codes for CASSYSGSLTNQPQHF.

This chain uses TRBV19 with TRBJ1-2; TRBD1 might be the D (6 bases). The V gene's germline CDR1 is LNHDA and CDR2 SQIVND (reference sequence). V lost 7 bases, J lost 8 bases, and 17 bases lay in between. The CDR3 sequence is 13 residues long. In DNA, the CDR3 is TGTGCCAGTACCGACCCAGGGGCAGGCGGCTACACCTTC. The encoded protein is CASTDPGAGGYTF.